Each of the 5 T cell receptor beta chains below was sequenced from the same sample in a study of blood T cell repertoires in COVID-19. The table came from immunoSEQ multiplex PCR; TCRdb's copy has only in-frame clones and leaves some out. Of more than 150,000 clones in the sample, roughly 80% were seen once. Sample: peripheral blood. These TCRs come from a man aged 50 to 60 who had recovered from COVID-19.

This clone was seen a single time. V is TRBV4-1 and J is TRBJ2-7; possibly TRBD2 for D (5 bases). V lost 2 bases and J 3 bases, leaving 11 bases between the germline ends. The CDR3 runs to 14 residues. The germline V gene encodes CDR1 MGHRA and CDR2 YSYEKL. The CDR3 sequence is CASSQLALDYEQYF. The CDR3 DNA is TGCGCCAGCAGCCAACTAGCATTAGACTACGAGCAGTACTTC.

The chain couples TRBV30 to TRBJ2-1, with 9 bases matching TRBD2. V trimming: 3 bases; J trimming: 1 base; junction bases outside the gene matches: 7. CDR1 and CDR2 (germline): GTSNPN, SVGIG (reference sequence). The CDR3 length is 16 residues. The CDR3 region is CAWSGGRALSYNEQFF. In nucleotides, the CDR3 is TGTGCCTGGAGCGGCGGGAGGGCCCTTTCCTACAATGAGCAGTTCTTC.

J is TRBJ2-7 and V is TRBV24-1; 7 bases map to TRBD1. CDR1 KGHDR and CDR2 SFDVKD come from the germline V gene. J lost 6 bases, V lost 3 bases, and 7 bases had no gene match. The CDR3 totals 14 residues. For the CDR3, the DNA is TGTGCCACCAGTGATGGGGGACAGAGAATCGAGCAGTACTTC. Amino acids: CATSDGGQRIEQYF.

This clone was counted a few times. This chain uses TRBV27 with TRBJ2-1, with 10 bases matching TRBD2. Germline trimming cut 3 bases from V and 0 bases from J; bases unmatched to any gene: 11. CDR3 length: 19 residues. The germline CDR1 and CDR2 sequences are MNHEY and SMNVEV (reference sequence). For the CDR3, the DNA is TGTGCCAGCAGTTTCCGTCTAGCGGGAGCCACGAGCTCCTACAATGAGCAGTTCTTC. It translates to CASSFRLAGATSSYNEQFF.

The V and J genes are TRBV5-1 and TRBJ2-7, with a tentative D call TRBD2 (6 bases). CDR1 and CDR2 from the germline V gene are SGHRS and YFSETQ. Trimming shortened V by 4 bases and J by 7 bases, and 9 bases separated the two germline ends. The CDR3 runs to 11 residues. CDR3 coding DNA: TGCGCCAGCAGCCCACGGGGGGAGCAGTACTTC. As protein: CASSPRGEQYF.